Listed below are T cell receptor beta chains from one sample, sequenced in a study of blood T cell repertoires in COVID-19. Libraries were prepared by immunoSEQ multiplex PCR; TCRdb keeps only in-frame clonotypes and omits some of them. The profile covers around 250,000 clones, with roughly nine tenths appearing a single time and more than 1% taken by the ten largest. Sequencing input: PBMCs or T cells enriched from blood (not recorded which). The receptors were sampled from a human donor in a cohort exposed to, infected with or recovered from COVID-19 (not recorded which). The donor label of this sample is uncertain. Both conserved end residues are part of each CDR3. A D gene is named only where the DNA matches it firmly. Some rows have no size entry. The others give once, few or many, or a class for an expanded clone.

d_call,cdr3_length,clone_size,j_call,v_call,cdr3_nt,cdr3_aa
TRBD1,12,few,TRBJ2-7,TRBV24-1,TGTGCCACCGAGGGGGCTATGGGCGAGCAGTACTTC,CATEGAMGEQYF
.,16,.,TRBJ1-1,TRBV9,TGTGCCAGCAGCGTAACCCCAGGCAGCTTGAACACTGAAGCTTTCTTT,CASSVTPGSLNTEAFF
.,17,.,TRBJ2-3,TRBV4-2,TGTGCCAGCAGCCAAGATCCCGGCGGGTCTAGCACAGATACGCAGTATTTT,CASSQDPGGSSTDTQYF
TRBD1,14,.,TRBJ1-2,TRBV30,TGTGCCTGGAGTCCGGGACAGGGGGACTATGGCTACACCTTC,CAWSPGQGDYGYTF
.,11,.,TRBJ1-2,TRBV20-1,TGCAGTGCTAGAGTCGAGGCTGGCTACACCTTC,CSARVEAGYTF
.,12,.,TRBJ1-1,TRBV29-1,TGCAGCGTTAGGACAGCCGGGGAAGGGACTTTCTTT,CSVRTAGEGTFF
.,13,.,TRBJ2-7,TRBV27,TGTGCCAGCAGTAAAGGGGGGGATTACGAGCAGTACTTC,CASSKGGDYEQYF
.,14,.,TRBJ1-6,TRBV27,TGTGCCAGCGGTTCTAGCTCCTATAATTCACCCCTCCACTTT,CASGSSSYNSPLHF
TRBD1,14,.,TRBJ2-1,TRBV10-3,TGTGCCATCAGGGGGGACAGGGACAACAATGAGCAGTTCTTC,CAIRGDRDNNEQFF
.,15,.,TRBJ2-3,TRBV21-1,TGTGCCAGCAGCAAAGTCAGGGGCAGCACAGATACGCAGTATTTT,CASSKVRGSTDTQYF
.,14,.,TRBJ2-3,TRBV30,TGTGCCTGGAGAGAGGGGACTAGCACAGATACGCAGTATTTT,CAWREGTSTDTQYF
.,14,.,TRBJ1-4,TRBV7-9,TGTGCCAGCAGCTCGCGGGAGGTGGGTGAAAAACTGTTTTTT,CASSSREVGEKLFF
.,15,.,TRBJ2-7,TRBV6-1,TGTGCCAGCAGTGATAGCGTACAGGGCTCCTACGAGCAGTACTTC,CASSDSVQGSYEQYF
.,13,.,TRBJ1-2,TRBV9,TGTGCCAGCAGCGTATCGGTGGTCGGGGGCTACACCTTC,CASSVSVVGGYTF
.,13,.,TRBJ1-1,TRBV5-1,TGCGCCAGCACCGACAGTCTAAACACTGAAGCTTTCTTT,CASTDSLNTEAFF
.,13,.,TRBJ2-2,TRBV7-8,TGTGCCAGCAGCCCTAGCCTGCAGCGGGAGCTGTTTTTT,CASSPSLQRELFF
TRBD2,16,.,TRBJ2-3,TRBV24-1,TGTGCCACCAGTGCGTTCGGGACTAGCGGTACAGATACGCAGTATTTT,CATSAFGTSGTDTQYF
TRBD1,17,.,TRBJ1-3,TRBV10-2,TGCGCCAGCAGTGAGTCGACTGGGACAGGGGGCGCCAACACCATATATTTT,CASSESTGTGGANTIYF
.,15,.,TRBJ2-6,TRBV6-5,TGTGCCAGCAGCAGACAGGTTCTGGGGGCCAACGTCCTGACTTTC,CASSRQVLGANVLTF
TRBD2,16,.,TRBJ2-1,TRBV7-8,TGTGCCAGCAGCTTAAGGGGACTAGAAGTGGTCGATGAGCAGTTCTTC,CASSLRGLEVVDEQFF
.,13,.,TRBJ1-2,TRBV11-2,TGTGCCAGCAGCTCTTCAGGGGTTGCTGGCTACACCTTC,CASSSSGVAGYTF
TRBD2,16,.,TRBJ2-1,TRBV19,TGTGCCAGTAGTGTCGGGACTACGGTATCCTACAATGAGCAGTTCTTC,CASSVGTTVSYNEQFF
TRBD1,16,few,TRBJ1-6,TRBV5-4,TGTGCCAGCAGCTCGAACTCCCAGGGGGTTGGTTCACCCCTCCACTTT,CASSSNSQGVGSPLHF
.,13,.,TRBJ2-7,TRBV12-3/TRBV12-4,TGTGCCAGCAAGTTGGGCTCTACCTACGAGCAGTACTTC,CASKLGSTYEQYF
.,13,.,TRBJ2-7,TRBV11-2,TGTGCCAGCAGCCCTGGACAGTCCTACGAGCAGTACTTC,CASSPGQSYEQYF
.,14,.,TRBJ2-5,TRBV4-1,TGCGCCAGCAGCCAAGGACAGCTGCGAGAGACCCAGTACTTC,CASSQGQLRETQYF
.,16,.,TRBJ2-5,TRBV7-9,TGTTCCAGCAGCGCCATGTGGCGGGGAGGTCGAGAGACCCAGTACTTC,CSSSAMWRGGRETQYF
.,14,.,TRBJ2-3,TRBV6-5,TGTGCCAGCAGACAGACCTTAAACACAGATACGCAGTATTTT,CASRQTLNTDTQYF
TRBD2,17,.,TRBJ2-3,TRBV3-1/TRBV3-2,TGTGCCAGCAGCCAAGATAGGGGCGGGGGTAGCACAGATACGCAGTATTTT,CASSQDRGGGSTDTQYF
TRBD1,18,.,TRBJ1-1,TRBV4-1,TGCGCCAGCAGCCAAGATGTGGGACAGGGTGTAGAGAACACTGAAGCTTTCTTT,CASSQDVGQGVENTEAFF
TRBD1,15,.,TRBJ2-1,TRBV28,TGTGCCAGCAGTCCACCGGGACAGCTAAACAATGAGCAGTTCTTC,CASSPPGQLNNEQFF